This T cell receptor (beta chain) appears in the sequencing data of a study of cytomegalovirus exposure and HLA in healthy donors. TCRdb's copy holds only in-frame clones and misses some; the assay was immunoSEQ multiplex PCR. The top ten clones hold around 0.84% of a sample with roughly 300,000 clones, about nine tenths of them seen once. It was the approximately 120-subject validation cohort, separate from the roughly 700-subject first cohort, to which the donors belonged. Regarding this clone: As yet, its antigen is unknown.

The CDR3 has 15 amino acids. CDR1 and CDR2 (germline): SEHNR, FQNEAQ (reference sequence). The germline V and J ends were trimmed by 1 base and 2 bases, with 11 bases remaining between them. General study findings and limits: Subsequent analysis revealed that first-cohort TCR clusters tended to co-occur in the 120 or so validation repertoires.

V gene TRBV7-9 combines with J gene TRBJ2-5; maybe TRBD1 (5 bases). Input material: PBMCs. The origin of this receptor is a woman in her late teens or twenties in good health and CMV-seronegative. The CDR3 region has the DNA TGTGCCAGCAGCTTAGTGACAGTCCCTCAAGAGACCCAGTACTTC. This codes for CASSLVTVPQETQYF.